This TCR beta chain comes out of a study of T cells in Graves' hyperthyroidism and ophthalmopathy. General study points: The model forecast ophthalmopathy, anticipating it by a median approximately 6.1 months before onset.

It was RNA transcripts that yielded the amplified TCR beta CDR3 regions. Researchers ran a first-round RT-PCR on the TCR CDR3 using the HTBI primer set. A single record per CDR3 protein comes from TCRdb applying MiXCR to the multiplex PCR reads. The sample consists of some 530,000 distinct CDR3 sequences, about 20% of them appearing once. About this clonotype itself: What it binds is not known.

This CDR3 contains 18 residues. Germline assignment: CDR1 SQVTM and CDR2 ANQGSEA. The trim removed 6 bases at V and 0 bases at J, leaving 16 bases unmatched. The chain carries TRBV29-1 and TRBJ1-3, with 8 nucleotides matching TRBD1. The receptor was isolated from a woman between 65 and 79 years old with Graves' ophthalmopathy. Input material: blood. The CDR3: CSVLLLSGQGNSGNTIYF. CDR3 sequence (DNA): TGCAGCGTGCTGCTTCTGTCCGGACAGGGTAACTCTGGAAACACCATATATTTT.